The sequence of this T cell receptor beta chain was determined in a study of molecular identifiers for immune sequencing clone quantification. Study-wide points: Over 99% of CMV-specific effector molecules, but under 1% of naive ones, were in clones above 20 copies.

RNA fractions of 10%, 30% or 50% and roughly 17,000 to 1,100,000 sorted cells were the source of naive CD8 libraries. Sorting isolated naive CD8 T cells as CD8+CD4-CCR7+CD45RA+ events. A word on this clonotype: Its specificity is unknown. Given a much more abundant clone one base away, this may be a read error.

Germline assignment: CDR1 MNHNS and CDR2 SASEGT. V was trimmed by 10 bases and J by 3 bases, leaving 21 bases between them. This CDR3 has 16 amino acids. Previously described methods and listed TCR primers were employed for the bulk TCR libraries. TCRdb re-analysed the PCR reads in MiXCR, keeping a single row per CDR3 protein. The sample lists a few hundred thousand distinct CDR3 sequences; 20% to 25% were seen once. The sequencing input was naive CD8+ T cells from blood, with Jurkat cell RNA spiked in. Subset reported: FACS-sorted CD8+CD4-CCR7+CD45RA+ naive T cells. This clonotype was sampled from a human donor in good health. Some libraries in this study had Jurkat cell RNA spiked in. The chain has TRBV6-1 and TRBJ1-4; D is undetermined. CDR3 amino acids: CATREGFLAANEKLFF. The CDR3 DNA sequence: TGTGCCACCCGAGAGGGCTTTCTCGCAGCTAATGAAAAACTGTTTTTT.